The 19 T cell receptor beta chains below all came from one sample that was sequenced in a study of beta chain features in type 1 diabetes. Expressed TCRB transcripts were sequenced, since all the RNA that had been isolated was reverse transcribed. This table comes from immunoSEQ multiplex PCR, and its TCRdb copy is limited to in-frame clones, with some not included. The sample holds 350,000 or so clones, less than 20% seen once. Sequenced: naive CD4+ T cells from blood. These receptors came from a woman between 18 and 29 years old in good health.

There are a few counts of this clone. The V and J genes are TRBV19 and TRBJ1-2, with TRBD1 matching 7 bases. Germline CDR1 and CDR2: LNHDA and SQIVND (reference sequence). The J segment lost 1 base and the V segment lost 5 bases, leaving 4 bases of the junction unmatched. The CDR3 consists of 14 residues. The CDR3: CASSPAGGNYGYTF. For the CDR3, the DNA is TGTGCCAGTAGTCCGGCAGGGGGTAACTATGGCTACACCTTC.

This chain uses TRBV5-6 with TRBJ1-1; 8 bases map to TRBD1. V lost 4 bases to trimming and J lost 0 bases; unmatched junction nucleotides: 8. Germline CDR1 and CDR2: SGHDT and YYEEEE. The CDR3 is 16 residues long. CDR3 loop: CASSPRQGRVNTEAFF. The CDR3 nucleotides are TGTGCCAGCAGCCCACGACAGGGGAGAGTGAACACTGAAGCTTTCTTT.

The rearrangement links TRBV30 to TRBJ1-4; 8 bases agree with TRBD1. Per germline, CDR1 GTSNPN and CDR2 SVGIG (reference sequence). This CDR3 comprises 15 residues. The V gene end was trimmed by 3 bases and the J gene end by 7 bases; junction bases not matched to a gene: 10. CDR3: CAWSGPGGRIEKLFF. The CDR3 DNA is TGTGCCTGGAGCGGACCAGGGGGCAGGATTGAAAAACTGTTTTTT.

This CDR3 reads CASSFSRIGTEAFF. In nucleotides, the CDR3 is TGTGCCAGCAGCTTCAGCAGGATAGGCACTGAAGCTTTCTTT. This chain uses TRBV7-9 with TRBJ1-1; no definite D call. Germline V lookup: CDR1 SEHNR, CDR2 FQNEAQ (reference sequence). V lost 3 bases to trimming and J lost 4 bases, with 12 bases between them. There are 14 residues in the CDR3.

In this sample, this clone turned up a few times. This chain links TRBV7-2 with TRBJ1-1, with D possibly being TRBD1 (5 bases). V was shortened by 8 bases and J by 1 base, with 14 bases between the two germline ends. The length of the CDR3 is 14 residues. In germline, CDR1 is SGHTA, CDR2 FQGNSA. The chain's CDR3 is CASEFLGGNTEAFF. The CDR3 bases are TGTGCCAGCGAATTTTTGGGGGGGAACACTGAAGCTTTCTTT.

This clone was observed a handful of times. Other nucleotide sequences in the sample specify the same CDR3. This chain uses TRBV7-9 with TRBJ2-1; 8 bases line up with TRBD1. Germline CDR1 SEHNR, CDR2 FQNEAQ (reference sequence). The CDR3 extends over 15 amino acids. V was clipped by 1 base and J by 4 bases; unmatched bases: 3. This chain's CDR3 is CASSLGTGPYNEQFF. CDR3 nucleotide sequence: TGTGCCAGCAGCTTAGGGACAGGGCCATACAATGAGCAGTTCTTC.

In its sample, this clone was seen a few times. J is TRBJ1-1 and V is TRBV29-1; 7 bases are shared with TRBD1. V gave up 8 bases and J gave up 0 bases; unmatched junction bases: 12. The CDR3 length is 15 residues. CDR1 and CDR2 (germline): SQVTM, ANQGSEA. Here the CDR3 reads CSIRGRRPMNTEAFF. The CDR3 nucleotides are TGCAGCATTAGGGGGCGGAGGCCCATGAACACTGAAGCTTTCTTT.

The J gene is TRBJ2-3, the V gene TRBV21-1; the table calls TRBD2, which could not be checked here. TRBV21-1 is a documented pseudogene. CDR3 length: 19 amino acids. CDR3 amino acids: CASSKAFGSGRAGTDTQYF. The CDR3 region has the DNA TGTGCCAGCAGCAAAGCGTTCGGTAGCGGGAGGGCCGGGACAGATACGCAGTATTTT.

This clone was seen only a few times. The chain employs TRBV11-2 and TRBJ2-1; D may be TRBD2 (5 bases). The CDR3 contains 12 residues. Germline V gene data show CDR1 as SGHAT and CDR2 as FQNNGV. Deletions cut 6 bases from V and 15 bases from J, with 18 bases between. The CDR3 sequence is CASRPAGGFVFF. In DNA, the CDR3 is TGTGCCAGCAGACCGGCGGGCGGGTTCGTGTTCTTC.

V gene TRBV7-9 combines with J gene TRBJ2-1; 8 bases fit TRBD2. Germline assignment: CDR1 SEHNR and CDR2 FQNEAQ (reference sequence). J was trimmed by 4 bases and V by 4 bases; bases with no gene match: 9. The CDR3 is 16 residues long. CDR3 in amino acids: CASSSGVVAGYNEQFF. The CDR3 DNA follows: TGTGCCAGCAGCTCAGGGGTGGTAGCGGGATACAATGAGCAGTTCTTC.

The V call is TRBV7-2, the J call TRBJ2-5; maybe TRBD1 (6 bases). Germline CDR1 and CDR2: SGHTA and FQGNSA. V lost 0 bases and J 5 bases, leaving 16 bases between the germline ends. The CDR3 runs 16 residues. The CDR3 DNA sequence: TGTGCCAGCAGCTTAGCGGCCAGGGGCGCAGGGGAGACCCAGTACTTC. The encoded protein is CASSLAARGAGETQYF.

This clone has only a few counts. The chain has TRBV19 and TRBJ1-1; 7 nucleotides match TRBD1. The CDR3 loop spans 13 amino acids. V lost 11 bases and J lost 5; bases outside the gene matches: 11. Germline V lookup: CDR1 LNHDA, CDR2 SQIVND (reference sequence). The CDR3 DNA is TGTGCCGTCGGAAGACAGGGAAGGACTGAAGCTTTCTTT. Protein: CAVGRQGRTEAFF.

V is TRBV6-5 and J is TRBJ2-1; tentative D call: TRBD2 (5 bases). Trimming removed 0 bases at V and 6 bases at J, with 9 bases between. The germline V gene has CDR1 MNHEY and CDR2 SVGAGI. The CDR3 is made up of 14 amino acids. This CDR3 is CASSYSFGVNEQFF. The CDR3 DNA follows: TGTGCCAGCAGTTACTCATTCGGGGTCAATGAGCAGTTCTTC.

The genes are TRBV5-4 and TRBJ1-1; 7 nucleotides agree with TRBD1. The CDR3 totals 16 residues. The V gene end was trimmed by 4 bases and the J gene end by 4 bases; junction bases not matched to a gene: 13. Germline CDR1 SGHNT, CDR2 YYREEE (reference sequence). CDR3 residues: CASSPQSRGRSTEAFF. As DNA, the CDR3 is TGTGCCAGCAGCCCGCAGAGCAGGGGGAGATCCACTGAAGCTTTCTTT.

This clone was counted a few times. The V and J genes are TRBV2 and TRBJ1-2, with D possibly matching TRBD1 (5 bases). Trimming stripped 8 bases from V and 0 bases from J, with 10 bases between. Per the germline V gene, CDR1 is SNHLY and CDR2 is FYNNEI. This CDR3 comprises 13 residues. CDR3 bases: TGTGCCAGCGGGGGGGGTCCTAACTATGGCTACACCTTC. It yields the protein CASGGGPNYGYTF.

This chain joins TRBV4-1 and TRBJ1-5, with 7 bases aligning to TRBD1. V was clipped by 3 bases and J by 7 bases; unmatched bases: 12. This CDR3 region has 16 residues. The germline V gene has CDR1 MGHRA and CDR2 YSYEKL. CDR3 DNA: TGCGCCAGCAGCCATAAGGTACAGGGGACTCGGCAGCCCCAGCATTTT. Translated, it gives CASSHKVQGTRQPQHF.

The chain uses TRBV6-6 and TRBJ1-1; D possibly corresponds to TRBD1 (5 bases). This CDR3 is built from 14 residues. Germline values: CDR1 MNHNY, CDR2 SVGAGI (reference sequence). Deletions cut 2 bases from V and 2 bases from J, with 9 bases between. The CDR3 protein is CASSYGGGNTEAFF. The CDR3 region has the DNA TGTGCCAGCAGTTACGGCGGGGGTAACACTGAAGCTTTCTTT.

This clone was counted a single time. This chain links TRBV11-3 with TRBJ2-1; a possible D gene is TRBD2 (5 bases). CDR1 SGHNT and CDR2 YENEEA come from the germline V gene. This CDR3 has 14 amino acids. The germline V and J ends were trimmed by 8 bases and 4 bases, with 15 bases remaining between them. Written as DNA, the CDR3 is TGTGCCAGCTCTCACAGCGGTTCATACAATGAGCAGTTCTTC. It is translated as CASSHSGSYNEQFF.

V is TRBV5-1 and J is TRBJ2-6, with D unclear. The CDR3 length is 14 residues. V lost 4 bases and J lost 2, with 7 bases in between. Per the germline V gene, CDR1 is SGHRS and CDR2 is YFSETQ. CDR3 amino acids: CASSDSTGANVLTF. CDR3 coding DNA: TGCGCCAGCAGCGATAGTACTGGGGCCAACGTCCTGACTTTC.